One and the same sample provided the 23 T cell receptor beta chains below, sequenced in a study of read filtering for tumor transcriptome and immune sequencing. The library was built from roughly 400 ng RNA with molecular barcoded adaptors for alpha/delta and beta/gamma chains. TCRdb itself ran the reads through MiXCR, one entry per CDR3 protein. The data show around 50,000 distinct CDR3 sequences, 9% to 15% seen once. The sequenced sample was a population of CD138-negative cells sorted from bone marrow. All receptors derive from a donor aged 40 or over with multiple myeloma.

This clonotype was observed once. The rearrangement uses TRBV5-1 and TRBJ2-7; D ambiguous. Trimming pared 1 base from V and 4 bases from J, leaving 9 bases between. The length of the CDR3 is 13 residues. Per germline, CDR1 SGHRS and CDR2 YFSETQ. The CDR3 DNA reads TGCGCCAGCAGCTTGATCCCCAGTTACGAGCAGTACTTC. This sequence encodes CASSLIPSYEQYF. The entire variable domain, with the rest obtained from reference TRBV5-1 and TRBJ2-7, is as follows: KAGVTQTPRYLIKTRGQQVTLSCSPISGHRSVSWYQQTPGQGLQFLFEYFSETQRNKGNFPGRFSGRQFSNSRSEMNVSTLELGDSALYLCASSLIPSYEQYFGPGTRLTVT.

This clonotype came up many times. V gene TRBV5-1 combines with J gene TRBJ1-4; D is undetermined. CDR3 length equals 13 residues. V lost 0 bases and J 7 bases, leaving 7 bases between the germline ends. CDR1 and CDR2 (germline): SGHRS, YFSETQ. CDR3 loop: CASSLGGGEKLFF. The CDR3 DNA reads as TGCGCCAGCAGCTTGGGGGGAGGTGAAAAACTGTTTTTT.

Many counts were recorded for this clonotype. The chain combines TRBV28 with TRBJ2-1; D is ambiguous. V lost 6 bases, J lost 5 bases, and 2 bases lay in between. Germline CDR1 is MDHEN and CDR2 is SYDVKM. The CDR3 has 10 amino acids. The CDR3 nucleotides are TGTGCCAGCAGGGACAATGAGCAGTTCTTC. Its protein is CASRDNEQFF.

This clonotype came up many times. The genes are TRBV5-4 and TRBJ2-1; 7 bases fit TRBD2. Unmatched junction bases numbered 6, after V lost 1 base and J lost 5 bases. Germline V CDR1 and CDR2: SGHNT, YYREEE (reference sequence). This CDR3 spans 15 amino acids. The CDR3 region is CASSLTGLFNNEQFF. CDR3 nucleotide sequence: TGTGCCAGCAGCTTGACGGGACTATTTAACAATGAGCAGTTCTTC.

At least ten counts were recorded for this clonotype. This chain connects TRBV7-2 to TRBJ2-1, with a possible D match to TRBD1 (5 bases). V was shortened by 5 bases and J by 6 bases, with 17 bases between the two germline ends. Germline V gene sequence: CDR1 SGHTA, CDR2 FQGNSA. The CDR3 has 15 amino acids. The DNA of the CDR3 is TGTGCCAGCAGCCTACCAATACCAGGGTCCAATGAGCAGTTCTTC. Translation: CASSLPIPGSNEQFF.

This clonotype was detected ten times or more. The V call is TRBV7-6, the J call TRBJ2-1; 12 bases agree with TRBD2. Germline CDR1 is SGHVS and CDR2 is FNYEAQ. Losses at the gene ends were 5 bases for V and 0 bases for J; bases not matched to a gene: 5. The CDR3 is 17 residues long. CDR3 bases: TGTGCCAGCAGCGCGCGGACTAGCGGGGACTCCTACAATGAGCAGTTCTTC. As protein: CASSARTSGDSYNEQFF.

The table lists this clonotype with many counts. This chain connects TRBV19 to TRBJ1-5; 8 bases align to TRBD1. The CDR3 has 15 residues. Germline lookup yields CDR1 LNHDA and CDR2 SQIVND (reference sequence). V lost 1 base to trimming and J lost 3 bases; unmatched junction nucleotides: 2. The CDR3 DNA sequence: TGTGCCAGTAGTATAGGGGACAGGCCCAATCAGCCCCAGCATTTT. Its protein is CASSIGDRPNQPQHF. The complete variable domain, with remaining parts taken from reference TRBV19 and TRBJ1-5, reads DGGITQSPKYLFRKEGQNVTLSCEQNLNHDAMYWYRQDPGQGLRLIYYSQIVNDFQKGDIAEGYSVSREKKESFPLTVTSAQKNPTAFYLCASSIGDRPNQPQHFGDGTRLSIL.

This clonotype came up many times. One end of the junction does not line up with germline, which may come from a read error. The genes are TRBV5-1 and TRBJ2-1; D possibly uses TRBD1 or TRBD2 (5 bases each). This CDR3 is 11 amino acids long. Germline V gives CDR1 SGHRS, CDR2 YFSETQ. As DNA, the CDR3 is TGCGCCAGCCCATCCGGGGCCGAGCGAGTCTTC. Its translation: CASPSGAERVF.

To note about this clonotype: This may be a read error, as it is one base from a much larger clone. This chain links TRBV20-1 with TRBJ2-7; D ambiguous. The CDR3 runs to 12 residues. Per the germline V gene, CDR1 is DFQATT and CDR2 is SNEGSKA (reference sequence). Written as DNA, the CDR3 is TGCTGTGCTCCTGACAAGACCTACGAGCAGTACTTC. This sequence encodes CCAPDKTYEQYF.

This clonotype was found many times. The chain links TRBV5-1 to TRBJ1-4, with D unclear. This CDR3 contains 16 residues. V was trimmed by 2 bases and J by 1 base, leaving 12 bases between them. CDR1 SGHRS and CDR2 YFSETQ come from the germline V gene. The CDR3 DNA reads TGCGCCAGCAGCTTTGCTGGGATCTTAACTAATGAAAAACTGTTTTTT. It encodes CASSFAGILTNEKLFF.

Relative to its sample, this clonotype is large. This sequence joins TRBV7-9 and TRBJ2-3; the D call may be TRBD1 or TRBD2 (6 bases each). CDR1 is SEHNR, CDR2 FQNEAQ, per germline (reference sequence). V lost 7 bases and J 2 bases, leaving 16 bases between the germline ends. The CDR3 totals 15 residues. The chain's CDR3 is CASTEEGGNTDTQYF. CDR3 sequence (DNA): TGTGCCAGCACTGAGGAAGGGGGGAACACAGATACGCAGTATTTT. The full variable domain, with the rest looked up from reference TRBV7-9 and TRBJ2-3, is DTGVSQNPRHKITKRGQNVTFRCDPISEHNRLYWYRQTLGQGPEFLTYFQNEAQLEKSRLLSDRFSAERPKGSFSTLEIQRTEQGDSAMYLCASTEEGGNTDTQYFGPGTRLTVL.

This clonotype was detected many times. At one of its ends the junction is not consistent with the germline gene, which may arise from a read error. V usage is TRBV19 and J usage is TRBJ2-3, with D possibly called TRBD1 or TRBD2 (7 bases each). The CDR3 has 15 amino acids. CDR1 and CDR2 (germline): LNHDA, SQIVND (reference sequence). CDR3 nucleotides: TGTGCCGGTAGTCCAGGGGGGGCCCTCACAGATACGCAGTATTTT. Translating it yields CAGSPGGALTDTQYF.

This clonotype has more than one count but fewer than ten. The rearrangement links TRBV7-3 to TRBJ2-3; D ambiguous. Germline V lookup: CDR1 SGHTA, CDR2 FQGTGA. The V gene lost 1 base and the J gene lost 2 bases, with 13 bases spanning the gap. The CDR3 is 16 residues long. The CDR3 nucleotides read TGTGCCAGCAGCTTAAAACCTCGAACCCTCACAGATACGCAGTATTTT. The encoded protein is CASSLKPRTLTDTQYF.

This clonotype was seen ten or more times. The chain uses TRBV6-1 and TRBJ2-1; D not resolved. The V end lost 1 base, the J end lost 9 bases, and 13 bases lay between the germline ends. Germline V gives CDR1 MNHNS, CDR2 SASEGT. The CDR3 sequence is 14 residues long. CDR3 bases: TGTGCCAGCAGTGAAGGCGCGGAGTGGAGTGAGCAGTTCTTC. Residues: CASSEGAEWSEQFF.

In this sample, this clonotype turned up many times. The J gene is TRBJ2-4, the V gene TRBV6-1; no firm D call. Deletions cut 2 bases from V and 6 bases from J, with 8 bases between. Germline V gene data show CDR1 as MNHNS and CDR2 as SASEGT. The CDR3 is 13 residues long. The DNA for the CDR3 is TGTGCCAGCAGTGAACGGGCGGTAAACATTCAGTACTTC. Amino acid sequence: CASSERAVNIQYF.

This clonotype was picked up many times. The chain combines TRBV7-2 with TRBJ2-1; 8 bases align to TRBD2. There are 15 residues in the CDR3. The J segment lost 2 bases and the V segment lost 5 bases, leaving 5 bases of the junction unmatched. Germline V CDR1 and CDR2: SGHTA, FQGNSA. CDR3 residues: CASSTRGGPYNEQFF. CDR3 nucleotide sequence: TGTGCCAGCAGCACCCGGGGGGGCCCCTACAATGAGCAGTTCTTC.

Only a few counts were recorded for this clonotype. J is TRBJ1-1 and V is TRBV10-1, with 12 positions matching TRBD1. Trimming cost V 0 bases and J 11 bases; bases outside gene matches: 10. This CDR3 region has 16 residues. Germline loops: CDR1 WNHNN, CDR2 SYGVQD (reference sequence). The CDR3 region is CASSESGTGGSATAFF. In DNA, the CDR3 is TGCGCCAGCAGTGAGTCCGGGACAGGGGGCTCCGCAACTGCTTTCTTT.

This clonotype has ten or more counts. The V and J genes are TRBV3-1 and TRBJ2-5; D ambiguous. The CDR3 extends over 13 amino acids. V was trimmed by 2 bases and J by 0 bases, leaving 4 bases between them. The germline V gene has CDR1 LGHDT and CDR2 YNNKEL (reference sequence). As DNA, the CDR3 is TGTGCCAGCAGCCAAATGTACCAAGAGACCCAGTACTTC. Translation gives CASSQMYQETQYF.

Details on this clonotype: This may be a read error: a much more frequent sequence differs by one nucleotide. V usage is TRBV29-1 and J usage is TRBJ1-1; D might be TRBD1 (6 bases). The length of the CDR3 is 13 residues. Germline V gives CDR1 SQVTM, CDR2 ANQGSEA. The CDR3 sequence is CSARVGARTEALF. The CDR3 DNA is TGCAGCGCGAGAGTGGGGGCTCGCACTGAAGCTCTCTTT. The full variable domain, in which reference TRBV29-1 and TRBJ1-1 provide the parts outside the CDR3, is SAVISQKPSRDICQRGTSLTIQCQVDSQVTMMFWYRQQPGQSLTLIATANQGSEATYESGFVIDKFPISRPNLTFSTLTVSNMSPEDSSIYLCSARVGARTEALFGQGTRLTVV.

This clonotype has ten or more counts. The genes are TRBV20-1 and TRBJ1-1; TRBD1 matches 7 bases. The germline V gene has CDR1 DFQATT and CDR2 SNEGSKA (reference sequence). The CDR3 loop spans 11 amino acids. CDR3 in amino acids: CRGGWGTEAFF. In nucleotides, the CDR3 is TGCAGAGGGGGCTGGGGCACTGAAGCTTTCTTT.

This clonotype has at least ten counts. The rearrangement joins TRBV5-1 to TRBJ2-5; D is undetermined. V shed 1 base and J shed 2 bases, with 15 bases lying between them. Germline assignment: CDR1 SGHRS and CDR2 YFSETQ. This CDR3 is 16 amino acids long. The CDR3 protein is CASSLSVLGGQETQYF. CDR3 nucleotides: TGCGCCAGCAGCTTGTCGGTGCTAGGTGGGCAAGAGACCCAGTACTTC.

This clonotype was detected a few times. V usage is TRBV27 and J usage is TRBJ2-7; tentatively, D is TRBD1 or TRBD2 (6 bases each). Germline CDR1 is MNHEY and CDR2 is SMNVEV (reference sequence). The CDR3 is 13 amino acids. Trimming left V 3 bases short and J 6 bases short, with 12 bases between. The CDR3 is CASSFGGPTEQYF. The CDR3 DNA sequence: TGTGCCAGCAGTTTTGGGGGGCCCACCGAGCAGTACTTC.

The chain's CDR3 is CASSLEGVDTQYF. The CDR3, as DNA: TGCGCCAGCAGCTTGGAGGGGGTAGATACGCAGTATTTT. The V gene is TRBV5-1, the J gene TRBJ2-3, with a possible D match to TRBD1 (6 bases). Trimming stripped 0 bases from V and 5 bases from J, with 7 bases between. This CDR3 spans 13 amino acids. CDR1 and CDR2 (germline): SGHRS, YFSETQ.